The T cell receptor beta chain described here comes from a study of T cell changes during pregnancy in multiple sclerosis. The CDR3 spans 12 residues. CDR1 is KGHSH, CDR2 LQKENI, per germline. Sequencing used immunoSEQ multiplex PCR; TCRdb keeps in-frame clones, though not all of them. The sample has some 110,000 clones, 92% seen once; the top ten hold about 1.6%. As to this clone: An end of the junction does not agree with germline; a read error may underlie this.

This chain links TRBV18 with TRBJ2-5, with 9 bases fitting TRBD1. This clonotype was sampled from a female donor with multiple sclerosis, enrolled in a pregnancy study. The sample here was peripheral blood, taken in the third trimester of pregnancy. The CDR3 coding sequence is TGTGCCAGCTCACTGGGACAGGGCGATGGGAACTTC. It is translated as CASSLGQGDGNF.